These 24 T cell receptor beta chains were sequenced from one sample in a study of blood T cell repertoires in COVID-19. Repertoires were generated with immunoSEQ multiplex PCR, while TCRdb's copy carries only in-frame clones and drops some. The table records under 110,000 clones, 85% of them present only once. Input material: peripheral blood. These receptors were obtained from a woman aged 65 to 85 with active or convalescent COVID-19.

The rearrangement uses TRBV4-1 and TRBJ1-6, with D uncertain. This CDR3 contains 17 residues. V lost 6 bases, J lost 0 bases, and 15 bases lay in between. Germline V lookup: CDR1 MGHRA, CDR2 YSYEKL. The CDR3 DNA follows: TGCGCCAGCAGTCCAAGAGAGGGTCACTCCTATAATTCACCCCTCCACTTT. This codes for CASSPREGHSYNSPLHF.

The chain is built from TRBV2 and TRBJ2-7, with 9 bases lining up with TRBD1. With V trimmed by 4 bases and J by 5 bases, 9 bases remained unmatched. Looked up from germline, CDR1 is SNHLY and CDR2 is FYNNEI. The CDR3 is 15 residues long. The CDR3 reads CASSVSGTGPHEQYF. Written as DNA, the CDR3 is TGTGCCAGCAGTGTAAGCGGGACAGGGCCCCACGAGCAGTACTTC.

This chain connects TRBV5-1 to TRBJ1-5, with a possible D match to TRBD1 (5 bases). This CDR3 has 14 amino acids. With 0 bases removed from V and 2 bases from J, the gap between germline ends came to 6 bases. Germline-derived CDR1 and CDR2 are SGHRS and YFSETQ. Here the CDR3 DNA reads TGCGCCAGCAGCTTGGAAGGGGGCAATCAGCCCCAGCATTTT. Translating gives CASSLEGGNQPQHF.

The CDR3 nucleotides are TGTGCCAGCAGACTCTCACTGGACAGACCTAATCAGCCCCAGCATTTT. This translates into CASRLSLDRPNQPQHF. This chain connects TRBV2 to TRBJ1-5; D is possibly TRBD1 (6 bases). CDR1 SNHLY and CDR2 FYNNEI come from the germline V gene. The germline V and J ends were trimmed by 6 bases and 4 bases, with 19 bases remaining between them. The CDR3 length is 16 residues.

The chain links TRBV6-5 to TRBJ2-3; a weak D match, TRBD1 (6 bases). The CDR3 loop spans 13 amino acids. Germline lookup yields CDR1 MNHEY and CDR2 SVGAGI. V gave up 6 bases and J gave up 2 bases, with 9 bases separating them. CDR3: CASRDSNTDTQYF. CDR3 sequence (DNA): TGTGCCAGCAGGGACAGCAACACAGATACGCAGTATTTT.

This chain links TRBV25-1 with TRBJ2-3; weak D call: TRBD1 (5 bases). The CDR3 covers 15 residues. Germline V gene lookup returns CDR1 MGHDK and CDR2 SYGVNS. The V end was cut by 2 bases, the J end by 5 bases, with 14 bases between. CDR3 residues: CASSEQGGLGDTQYF. DNA of the CDR3: TGTGCCAGCAGTGAACAGGGTGGGTTGGGAGATACGCAGTATTTT.

J is TRBJ2-2 and V is TRBV18, with TRBD1 matching 9 bases. CDR1 KGHSH and CDR2 LQKENI come from the germline V gene. Trimming took 4 bases from V and 6 from J; bases not matched to a gene: 3. CDR3 length: 14 residues. CDR3 nucleotide sequence: TGTGCCAGCTCACTGCGACAGGGGGCCGGGGAGCTGTTTTTT. Its translation: CASSLRQGAGELFF.

This clone was picked up one time. This rearrangement joins TRBV28 to TRBJ1-2; D perhaps matches TRBD1 (6 bases). The CDR3 totals 13 residues. CDR1 and CDR2 from the germline V gene are MDHEN and SYDVKM. V lost 6 bases, J lost 7 bases, and 15 bases lay in between. The CDR3 DNA is TGTGCCAGCAGAGCCGGGGGGCTGCCTGGCTACACCTTC. Encoded protein: CASRAGGLPGYTF.

This clone has only a few counts. This CDR3 is CASRPPGTEAFF. As DNA, the CDR3 is TGTGCCAGCAGACCCCCGGGAACTGAAGCTTTCTTT. This sequence joins TRBV6-5 and TRBJ1-1; D gene ambiguous. This CDR3 contains 12 residues. V shed 6 bases and J shed 5 bases, with 10 bases lying between them. Germline CDR1 MNHEY, CDR2 SVGAGI.

The chain carries TRBV30 and TRBJ1-4, with unresolved D. CDR3 size: 13 residues. The germline V gene encodes CDR1 GTSNPN and CDR2 SVGIG (reference sequence). The V gene lost 1 base and the J gene lost 4 bases, with 7 bases spanning the gap. The CDR3 nucleotides read TGTGCCTGGAGTGCACTACGTAATGAAAAACTGTTTTTT. The encoded protein is CAWSALRNEKLFF.

The chain carries TRBV10-3 and TRBJ2-7; 12 nucleotides line up with TRBD2. Germline-derived CDR1 and CDR2 are ENHRY and SYGVKD. Trimming at V came to 2 bases and at J to 6 bases, leaving 5 bases not matched to a gene. CDR3 length: 15 amino acids. The CDR3 spells CAISERTSGIFEQYF. In DNA, the CDR3 is TGTGCCATCAGTGAGAGGACTAGCGGGATTTTCGAGCAGTACTTC.

The CDR3 DNA reads TGCGCCAGCAGTGAAGGGACAGGGGGCACCGGGGAGCTGTTTTTT. Its protein is CASSEGTGGTGELFF. This chain uses TRBV10-1 with TRBJ2-2; 11 bases align to TRBD1. The junction had 1 base not matched to a gene; V was cut back by 3 bases and J by 4 bases. CDR3 length: 15 amino acids. Germline CDR1 WNHNN, CDR2 SYGVQD (reference sequence).

The CDR3 loop is CASSPGTSNTGELFF. The DNA of the CDR3 is TGCGCCAGCAGCCCCGGGACATCGAACACCGGGGAGCTGTTTTTT. This rearrangement joins TRBV5-1 to TRBJ2-2; D may be TRBD1 (6 bases). Germline V lookup: CDR1 SGHRS, CDR2 YFSETQ. V shed 4 bases and J shed 0 bases, with 10 bases lying between them. The CDR3 is made up of 15 amino acids.

This clone was counted once. The chain has TRBV12-3 or TRBV12-4 and TRBJ1-2; D unclear. The ends were cut back, 6 bases at V and 8 bases at J, with 13 bases in the middle. This CDR3 has 12 amino acids. The CDR3 protein is CASSSGVVGYTF. The CDR3 DNA reads as TGTGCCAGCAGCTCAGGTGTTGTCGGCTACACCTTC.

V gene TRBV4-3 combines with J gene TRBJ1-2; maybe TRBD1 (5 bases). CDR1 and CDR2 from the germline V gene are LGHNA and YSLEER. Trimming cost V 0 bases and J 4 bases, with 18 bases left between them. The CDR3 sequence is 17 residues long. The CDR3 loop is CASSQDKAGWVGYGYTF. DNA of the CDR3: TGCGCCAGCAGCCAAGATAAGGCAGGGTGGGTGGGCTATGGCTACACCTTC.

This sequence joins TRBV18 and TRBJ2-1; perhaps TRBD2 as D (6 bases). V lost 0 bases and J lost 2, with 8 bases in between. Germline V gene lookup returns CDR1 KGHSH and CDR2 LQKENI. The CDR3 sequence is 15 residues long. CDR3 protein: CASSPPTGAYNEQFF. The CDR3 region has the DNA TGTGCCAGCTCACCACCGACGGGAGCCTACAATGAGCAGTTCTTC.

The rearrangement uses TRBV6-6 and TRBJ1-2; a weak D match, TRBD1 (5 bases). The CDR3 extends over 14 amino acids. Germline V gene lookup returns CDR1 MNHNY and CDR2 SVGAGI (reference sequence). V lost 4 bases, J lost 2 bases, and 11 bases lay in between. This CDR3 is CASSLWGANYGYTF. The CDR3 DNA is TGTGCCAGCAGTTTGTGGGGCGCCAACTATGGCTACACCTTC.

The chain links TRBV20-1 to TRBJ2-3, with 8 bases matching TRBD2. The CDR3 is made up of 14 amino acids. J was trimmed by 4 bases and V by 3 bases; bases with no gene match: 6. Germline CDR1 reads DFQATT; CDR2 reads SNEGSKA (reference sequence). The CDR3 region is CSASSTSGPDTQYF. For the CDR3, the DNA is TGCAGTGCTAGTAGTACTAGCGGCCCAGATACGCAGTATTTT.

A few counts support this clone. This chain uses TRBV5-1 with TRBJ2-7; a possible D gene is TRBD1 (6 bases). Germline V gene lookup returns CDR1 SGHRS and CDR2 YFSETQ. Trimming removed 0 bases from V and 1 base from J, with 8 bases in between. The CDR3 spans 14 residues. The CDR3 here is CASSLVDSSYEQYF. The CDR3 coding sequence is TGCGCCAGCAGCTTGGTGGACAGTTCCTACGAGCAGTACTTC.

The chain is built from TRBV15 and TRBJ2-1; D possibly corresponds to TRBD2 (5 bases). In germline, CDR1 is LNHNV, CDR2 YYDKDF (reference sequence). This CDR3 region has 14 residues. V lost 1 base and J lost 10, with 14 bases in between. CDR3 sequence (DNA): TGTGCCACCAGCAGAGGAGGGCCGATCAGGGAGCAGTTCTTC. Translation gives CATSRGGPIREQFF. Filled out from reference TRBV15 and TRBJ2-1, the complete variable domain reads DAMVIQNPRYQVTQFGKPVTLSCSQTLNHNVMYWYQQKSSQAPKLLFHYYDKDFNNEADTPDNFQSRRPNTSFCFLDIRSPGLGDTAMYLCATSRGGPIREQFFGPGTRLTVL.

The J gene is TRBJ2-7, the V gene TRBV5-1; TRBD2 matches 10 bases. V lost 4 bases and J lost 3; bases outside the gene matches: 13. CDR3 length: 17 residues. Germline V lookup: CDR1 SGHRS, CDR2 YFSETQ. The CDR3: CASSLDTSGTRGYEQYF. The CDR3 DNA reads as TGCGCCAGCAGCCTGGACACTAGCGGGACACGGGGCTACGAGCAGTACTTC.

The rearrangement uses TRBV28 and TRBJ1-3; 9 nucleotides line up with TRBD1. The V gene end was trimmed by 3 bases and the J gene end by 4 bases; junction bases not matched to a gene: 1. The CDR3 covers 14 residues. Per the germline V gene, CDR1 is MDHEN and CDR2 is SYDVKM. The CDR3 spells CASSLTGGGNTIYF. For the CDR3, the DNA is TGTGCCAGCAGTTTGACAGGGGGAGGAAACACCATATATTTT.

The chain recombines TRBV7-2 with TRBJ2-7, with 10 bases that match TRBD2. Germline V gene data show CDR1 as SGHTA and CDR2 as FQGNSA. This CDR3 is 19 amino acids long. The J segment lost 0 bases and the V segment lost 5 bases, leaving 16 bases of the junction unmatched. The CDR3 here is CASSEQPGLASRSSYEQYF. In DNA form, the CDR3 reads TGTGCCAGCAGCGAGCAACCGGGACTAGCGAGCAGAAGCTCCTACGAGCAGTACTTC.

This rearrangement joins TRBV5-1 to TRBJ2-3; tentative D call: TRBD2 (5 bases). CDR3 length equals 15 residues. V was cut by 2 bases and J by 2 bases, with 12 bases left in between. Germline V gene sequence: CDR1 SGHRS, CDR2 YFSETQ. Written as DNA, the CDR3 is TGCGCCAGCAGCTTCGGACTGGGTAACACAGATACGCAGTATTTT. As protein: CASSFGLGNTDTQYF.